This T cell receptor (beta chain) was identified during a study of T cells in Graves' hyperthyroidism and ophthalmopathy. Study-level points and caveats: Most thyroid clonotypes expanded above 0.001 appeared in blood too.

V lost 7 bases to trimming and J lost 8 bases; unmatched junction nucleotides: 13. CDR1 SNHLY and CDR2 FYNNEI come from the germline V gene. This CDR3 has 15 residues. RNA transcripts served as the template for amplifying TCR beta CDR3 regions. RT-PCR in the first round (using the HTBI primer set) targeted the TCR CDR3. Using its own MiXCR run on the multiplex PCR reads, TCRdb lists one record per CDR3 protein. The table has around 300,000 distinct CDR3 sequences, 13% seen once. There are many counts of this clonotype. Its cognate antigen is unknown. Exclusions: uncontrolled infection, other autoimmune disease, pregnancy, lactation.

The TCR was taken from a woman aged 25 to 39 with Graves' hyperthyroidism that later progressed to Graves' ophthalmopathy. The V call is TRBV2, the J call TRBJ2-1; 8 positions agree with TRBD2. Input material: blood. The CDR3 DNA sequence: TGTGCCAGCACTTTAATAGTAGCGGGACCGGATGAGCAGTTCTTC. It is translated as CASTLIVAGPDEQFF. Full variable domain (rest looked up from reference TRBV2 and TRBJ2-1): EPEVTQTPSHQVTQMGQEVILRCVPISNHLYFYWYRQILGQKVEFLVSFYNNEISEKSEIFDDQFSVERPDGSNFTLKIRSTKLEDSAMYFCASTLIVAGPDEQFFGPGTRLTVL.